This is a list of T cell receptor beta chains from one sample in a study of blood T cell repertoires in COVID-19. The data were produced by immunoSEQ multiplex PCR, yet TCRdb's version contains in-frame clones alone and is incomplete. The sample has roughly 150,000 clones, 65% to 85% seen once. Sequencing input: peripheral blood. The receptors come from a human donor in a cohort sampled during active COVID-19. Each CDR3 is given with its conserved first and last residue. A D gene is named only where the DNA matches it firmly. Not all rows give a size; the values are once, few, many and, for expanded clones, a class.

J gene: TRBJ2-7; V gene: TRBV10-3; clone size: -; D gene: -; CDR3 protein: CAIRQGLYEQYF; CDR3 DNA: TGTGCCATCCGCCAGGGTCTCTACGAGCAGTACTTC
J gene: TRBJ2-2; V gene: TRBV11-2; clone size: -; D gene: -; CDR3 protein: CASSPGITGELFF; CDR3 DNA: TGTGCCAGCAGTCCGGGTATAACCGGGGAGCTGTTTTTT
J gene: TRBJ2-1; V gene: TRBV11-2; clone size: once; D gene: TRBD2; CDR3 protein: CASSPPLAGVYNEQFF; CDR3 DNA: TGTGCCAGCAGCCCTCCTTTAGCGGGGGTCTACAATGAGCAGTTCTTC
J gene: TRBJ1-2; V gene: TRBV11-2; clone size: -; D gene: TRBD1; CDR3 protein: CASSKQDRAPYGYTF; CDR3 DNA: TGTGCCAGCAGCAAACAGGACAGGGCCCCCTATGGCTACACCTTC
J gene: TRBJ2-7; V gene: TRBV24-1; clone size: -; D gene: -; CDR3 protein: CATSDSPDRGNYEQYF; CDR3 DNA: TGTGCCACCAGTGATTCACCCGATCGGGGAAACTACGAGCAGTACTTC
J gene: TRBJ1-1; V gene: TRBV24-1; clone size: -; D gene: -; CDR3 protein: CATSDPRTREGTEAFF; CDR3 DNA: TGTGCCACCAGTGATCCGAGGACACGGGAGGGGACTGAAGCTTTCTTT
J gene: TRBJ1-5; V gene: TRBV5-1; clone size: -; D gene: -; CDR3 protein: CASSLDFNQPQHF; CDR3 DNA: TGCGCCAGCAGCTTGGACTTCAATCAGCCCCAGCATTTT
J gene: TRBJ2-1; V gene: TRBV10-3; clone size: -; D gene: -; CDR3 protein: CAIQRGANNEQFF; CDR3 DNA: TGTGCCATCCAACGAGGAGCTAACAATGAGCAGTTCTTC
J gene: TRBJ1-5; V gene: TRBV2; clone size: -; D gene: -; CDR3 protein: CASRLGHSNQPQHF; CDR3 DNA: TGTGCCAGCCGTCTTGGCCATAGCAATCAGCCCCAGCATTTT
J gene: TRBJ1-3; V gene: TRBV29-1; clone size: -; D gene: -; CDR3 protein: CSVEDRRSGNTIYF; CDR3 DNA: TGCAGCGTTGAAGATCGGCGGTCTGGAAACACCATATATTTT
J gene: TRBJ1-1; V gene: TRBV19; clone size: -; D gene: -; CDR3 protein: CASSTQLNTEAFF; CDR3 DNA: TGTGCCAGTAGTACACAGTTGAACACTGAAGCTTTCTTT
J gene: TRBJ2-5; V gene: TRBV7-9; clone size: -; D gene: TRBD1; CDR3 protein: CASSYGQGTQYF; CDR3 DNA: TGTGCCAGCAGCTACGGACAGGGAACCCAGTACTTC
J gene: TRBJ1-4; V gene: TRBV6-5; clone size: -; D gene: TRBD1; CDR3 protein: CASGLRQGANEKLFF; CDR3 DNA: TGTGCCAGCGGTCTAAGACAGGGGGCCAATGAAAAACTGTTTTTT
J gene: TRBJ2-3; V gene: TRBV5-4; clone size: -; D gene: -; CDR3 protein: CASSLKQGSDTQYF; CDR3 DNA: TGTGCCAGCAGCTTGAAGCAGGGCTCGGATACGCAGTATTTT
J gene: TRBJ2-1; V gene: TRBV7-2; clone size: -; D gene: TRBD2; CDR3 protein: CASSLASGASYNEQFF; CDR3 DNA: TGTGCCAGCAGCTTAGCTAGCGGGGCTTCCTACAATGAGCAGTTCTTC
J gene: TRBJ2-5; V gene: TRBV7-8; clone size: -; D gene: TRBD2; CDR3 protein: CASSFFSTSGGETQYF; CDR3 DNA: TGTGCCAGCAGCTTTTTCTCGACTAGCGGGGGGGAGACCCAGTACTTC
J gene: TRBJ2-3; V gene: TRBV2; clone size: -; D gene: TRBD1; CDR3 protein: CASRTGGGTDTQYF; CDR3 DNA: TGTGCCAGCCGGACAGGGGGCGGCACAGATACGCAGTATTTT
J gene: TRBJ1-5; V gene: TRBV19; clone size: -; D gene: TRBD1; CDR3 protein: CASSIGGDRGHGQPQHF; CDR3 DNA: TGTGCCAGTAGTATAGGAGGGGACAGGGGGCACGGTCAGCCCCAGCATTTT
J gene: TRBJ2-1; V gene: TRBV19; clone size: -; D gene: TRBD1; CDR3 protein: CASRRSGQGANEQFF; CDR3 DNA: TGTGCCAGTAGGCGATCGGGACAGGGTGCCAATGAGCAGTTCTTC
J gene: TRBJ2-7; V gene: TRBV28; clone size: few; D gene: -; CDR3 protein: CASSSPVTALTSYEQYF; CDR3 DNA: TGTGCCAGCAGTTCTCCTGTGACAGCTCTGACCTCCTACGAGCAGTACTTC
J gene: TRBJ1-1; V gene: TRBV19; clone size: -; D gene: -; CDR3 protein: CASSMSIVNTEAFF; CDR3 DNA: TGTGCCAGTAGTATGAGCATCGTGAACACTGAAGCTTTCTTT
J gene: TRBJ2-5; V gene: TRBV5-4; clone size: once; D gene: -; CDR3 protein: CASSFGVETQYF; CDR3 DNA: TGTGCCAGCAGCTTCGGGGTGGAGACCCAGTACTTC
J gene: TRBJ2-6; V gene: TRBV5-8; clone size: -; D gene: TRBD2; CDR3 protein: CASSPVGGGPAWGANVLTF; CDR3 DNA: TGTGCCAGCAGCCCAGTGGGCGGGGGGCCCGCTTGGGGGGCCAACGTCCTGACTTTC
J gene: TRBJ2-5; V gene: TRBV19; clone size: -; D gene: -; CDR3 protein: CASGNGGSETQYF; CDR3 DNA: TGTGCCAGTGGAAATGGGGGGTCGGAGACCCAGTACTTC
J gene: TRBJ2-5; V gene: TRBV6-2/TRBV6-3; clone size: once; D gene: -; CDR3 protein: CASSYSGTEKTQYF; CDR3 DNA: TGTGCCAGCAGTTACTCGGGGACTGAAAAGACCCAGTACTTC
J gene: TRBJ1-4; V gene: TRBV7-9; clone size: -; D gene: TRBD1; CDR3 protein: CASSFGQGNEKLFF; CDR3 DNA: TGTGCCAGCAGCTTCGGACAGGGTAATGAAAAACTGTTTTTT
J gene: TRBJ2-4; V gene: TRBV7-2; clone size: -; D gene: -; CDR3 protein: CASSLSGLAKNIQYF; CDR3 DNA: TGTGCCAGCAGCTTATCAGGCCTAGCCAAAAACATTCAGTACTTC
J gene: TRBJ1-4; V gene: TRBV28; clone size: -; D gene: -; CDR3 protein: CASYRWGGGNEKLFF; CDR3 DNA: TGTGCCTCCTACCGGTGGGGAGGGGGTAATGAAAAACTGTTTTTT
J gene: TRBJ1-3; V gene: TRBV2; clone size: -; D gene: -; CDR3 protein: CASSEGRGNTIYF; CDR3 DNA: TGTGCCAGCAGTGAGGGGAGGGGAAACACCATATATTTT
J gene: TRBJ2-4; V gene: TRBV3-1/TRBV3-2; clone size: -; D gene: TRBD2; CDR3 protein: CASSQVSGAKNIQYF; CDR3 DNA: TGTGCCAGCAGCCAAGTTAGCGGGGCCAAAAACATTCAGTACTTC
J gene: TRBJ1-6; V gene: TRBV7-9; clone size: -; D gene: TRBD1; CDR3 protein: CASTIPGTASWGLHF; CDR3 DNA: TGTGCCAGCACCATCCCCGGGACAGCCTCTTGGGGCCTCCACTTT
J gene: TRBJ1-6; V gene: TRBV10-3; clone size: once; D gene: TRBD1; CDR3 protein: CAVHQGAGSPLHF; CDR3 DNA: TGTGCCGTACACCAGGGGGCAGGTTCACCCCTCCACTTT
J gene: TRBJ2-7; V gene: TRBV7-7; clone size: few; D gene: TRBD1; CDR3 protein: CASRHTKTTGAPYEQYF; CDR3 DNA: TGTGCTAGCAGACACACGAAAACTACAGGGGCCCCGTACGAGCAGTACTTC
J gene: TRBJ2-3; V gene: TRBV24-1; clone size: few; D gene: -; CDR3 protein: CATSDGGTAFPDTQYF; CDR3 DNA: TGTGCCACCAGTGACGGAGGGACGGCCTTCCCAGATACGCAGTATTTT
J gene: TRBJ1-2; V gene: TRBV19; clone size: few; D gene: TRBD1; CDR3 protein: CAKQGSNYGYTF; CDR3 DNA: TGTGCTAAACAGGGGTCCAACTATGGCTACACCTTC
J gene: TRBJ2-3; V gene: TRBV9; clone size: -; D gene: TRBD2; CDR3 protein: CASSVEWTSGESTDTQYF; CDR3 DNA: TGTGCCAGCAGCGTAGAATGGACTAGCGGGGAGAGCACAGATACGCAGTATTTT
J gene: TRBJ2-7; V gene: TRBV6-5; clone size: -; D gene: -; CDR3 protein: CASSYSGGTYEQYF; CDR3 DNA: TGTGCCAGCAGTTACTCAGGAGGCACCTACGAGCAGTACTTC
J gene: TRBJ1-1; V gene: TRBV6-1; clone size: once; D gene: -; CDR3 protein: CASSETQVRNTEAFF; CDR3 DNA: TGTGCCAGCAGTGAAACGCAGGTACGGAACACTGAAGCTTTCTTT
J gene: TRBJ2-1; V gene: TRBV5-1; clone size: -; D gene: TRBD2; CDR3 protein: CASSLKTSGVVGEQFF; CDR3 DNA: TGCGCCAGCAGCCTAAAAACTAGCGGGGTGGTCGGAGAGCAGTTCTTC